Below are 10 T cell receptor beta chains sequenced from a single sample in a study of T cells in Graves' hyperthyroidism and ophthalmopathy. TCR beta CDR3 regions were amplified from RNA transcripts. Carried out on the TCR CDR3, a first-round RT-PCR used the HTBI primer set. TCRdb itself ran the multiplex PCR reads through MiXCR, one entry per CDR3 protein. The table shows hundreds of thousands of distinct CDR3 sequences, with roughly 37% occurring only once. What was sequenced was blood. The source of these receptors is a man younger than 35 with Graves' hyperthyroidism.

For this clonotype: A single base separates this from a much larger clone, so it may be a read error. This rearrangement joins TRBV29-1 to TRBJ2-5; the match to TRBD2 covers 12 bases. CDR3 length: 14 amino acids. The junction had 3 bases not matched to a gene; V was cut back by 3 bases and J by 4 bases. Germline V gene data show CDR1 as SQVTM and CDR2 as ANQGSEA. CDR3 in DNA: TGCAGCGTTGACAGACTAGCGGGAGTAGAGACCCAGTACTTC. Translation: CSVDRLAGVETQYF.

Worth noting for this clonotype: A read error may explain this, as a much larger clone is one base away. The chain uses TRBV7-9 and TRBJ1-1, with D unresolved. The V gene's germline CDR1 is SEHNR and CDR2 FQNEAQ (reference sequence). There are 15 residues in the CDR3. CDR3 in amino acids: CANSPTSTGNTEAFF. CDR3 bases: TGTGCCAACAGCCCTACCTCGACGGGGAACACTGAAGCTTTCTTT.

The rearrangement joins TRBV7-9 to TRBJ2-7; no firm D call. Germline-derived CDR1 and CDR2 are SEHNR and FQNEAQ (reference sequence). This CDR3 spans 13 amino acids. Between the trimmed V and J ends, which lost 3 bases and 2 bases, there was a span of 8 bases. The CDR3 loop reads CASSLSTAYEQYF. The CDR3 DNA sequence: TGTGCCAGCAGCTTGTCCACAGCCTACGAGCAGTACTTC. Drawing the rest from reference TRBV7-9 and TRBJ2-7, the complete variable domain is DTGVSQNPRHKITKRGQNVTFRCDPISEHNRLYWYRQTLGQGPEFLTYFQNEAQLEKSRLLSDRFSAERPKGSFSTLEIQRTEQGDSAMYLCASSLSTAYEQYFGPGTRLTVT.

This clonotype was counted at least ten times. The chain is built from TRBV7-6 and TRBJ2-5; TRBD1 matches at 10 bases. The CDR3 length is 16 residues. Germline trimming cut 0 bases from V and 4 bases from J; bases unmatched to any gene: 5. Germline V CDR1 and CDR2: SGHVS, FNYEAQ. The chain's CDR3 is CASSLADRGLGETQYF. The DNA of the CDR3 is TGTGCCAGCAGCTTAGCCGACAGGGGGCTAGGAGAGACCCAGTACTTC.

Worth noting for this clonotype: Being one base from a much bigger clone, this may be a read error. This chain links TRBV15 with TRBJ1-4; D unclear. The V end lost 3 bases, the J end lost 6 bases, and 11 bases lay between the germline ends. This CDR3 has 14 residues. In germline, CDR1 is LNHNV, CDR2 YYDKDF (reference sequence). CDR3 residues: CATSRSLGDEKLFF. DNA for the CDR3: TGTGCCACCAGCAGGTCCCTGGGAGATGAAAAACTGTTTTTT.

V gene TRBV11-2 combines with J gene TRBJ2-7; 8 nucleotides line up with TRBD1. The germline CDR1 and CDR2 sequences are SGHAT and FQNNGV. V shed 0 bases, J shed 5 bases, and the junction held 9 bases outside the gene matches. CDR3 size: 16 residues. CDR3 amino acids: CASSLDQGAHLNEQYF. The CDR3 DNA follows: TGTGCCAGCAGCTTAGATCAGGGGGCGCATCTCAACGAGCAGTACTTC.

The J gene is TRBJ2-6, the V gene TRBV7-9; D not resolved. V shed 4 bases and J shed 11 bases, with 3 bases lying between them. In germline, CDR1 is SEHNR, CDR2 FQNEAQ (reference sequence). The CDR3 is 10 amino acids. CDR3 sequence: CASSSDVLTF. The CDR3 DNA reads TGTGCCAGCAGCTCGGACGTCCTGACTTTC.

This rearrangement joins TRBV20-1 to TRBJ2-7, with 8 bases matching TRBD2. V lost 5 bases, J lost 3 bases, and 9 bases stayed unmatched. The CDR3 has 14 residues. Germline CDR1 DFQATT, CDR2 SNEGSKA (reference sequence). This CDR3 is CSAGGSLADYEQYF. The CDR3 coding sequence is TGCAGTGCTGGGGGATCACTAGCGGACTACGAGCAGTACTTC.

This chain joins TRBV7-9 and TRBJ1-4, with TRBD1 matching over 9 bases. CDR3 length: 17 amino acids. In germline, CDR1 is SEHNR, CDR2 FQNEAQ (reference sequence). V lost 5 bases and J lost 6; bases outside the gene matches: 13. The CDR3 sequence: CASSPRDRATLHEKLFF. Written as DNA, the CDR3 is TGTGCCAGCAGCCCCCGGGACAGGGCTACGCTCCATGAAAAACTGTTTTTT.

This clonotype was recorded a few times. The chain uses TRBV7-9 and TRBJ1-5; D possibly corresponds to TRBD1 (6 bases). CDR1 SEHNR and CDR2 FQNEAQ come from the germline V gene (reference sequence). V lost 6 bases to trimming and J lost 4 bases, with 16 bases between them. CDR3 length: 15 amino acids. CDR3 sequence: CASSRGGQLNQPQHF. The CDR3 coding sequence is TGTGCCAGCAGTCGGGGGGGGCAATTAAATCAGCCCCAGCATTTT.